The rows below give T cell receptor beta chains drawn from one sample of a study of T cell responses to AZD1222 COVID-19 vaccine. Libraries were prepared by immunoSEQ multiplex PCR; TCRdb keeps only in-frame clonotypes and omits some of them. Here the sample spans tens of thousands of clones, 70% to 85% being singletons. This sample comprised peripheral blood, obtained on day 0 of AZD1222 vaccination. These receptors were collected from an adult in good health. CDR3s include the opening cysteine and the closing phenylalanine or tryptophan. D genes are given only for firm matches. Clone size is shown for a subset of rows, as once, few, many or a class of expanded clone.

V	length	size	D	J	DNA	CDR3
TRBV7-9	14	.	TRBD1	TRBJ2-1	TGTGCCAGCATAGGACAGGGGCGGGACAATGAGCAGTTCTTC	CASIGQGRDNEQFF
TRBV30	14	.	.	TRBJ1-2	TGTGCCTGGAATAAGCAGGGTATCCTAGGAGGCTACACCTTC	CAWNKQGILGGYTF
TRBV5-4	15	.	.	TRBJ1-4	TGTGCCAGCAGCTTGGGACCGGGGACTAATGAAAAACTGTTTTTT	CASSLGPGTNEKLFF
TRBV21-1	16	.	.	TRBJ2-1	TGTGCCAGCAGCAAAGTGGCTAGCGGCCCCTACAATGAGCAGTTCTTC	CASSKVASGPYNEQFF
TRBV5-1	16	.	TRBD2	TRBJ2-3	TGCGCCAGCAGCACGGGACTAGCGGGAGCTACAGATACGCAGTATTTT	CASSTGLAGATDTQYF
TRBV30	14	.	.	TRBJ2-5	TGTGCCTGGGATGCCGGTGTAGGGCACGAGACCCAGTACTTC	CAWDAGVGHETQYF
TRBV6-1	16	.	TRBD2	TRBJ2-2	TGTGCCAGCAGTGAACAGCTAGCGGGAGACACCGGGGAGCTGTTTTTT	CASSEQLAGDTGELFF
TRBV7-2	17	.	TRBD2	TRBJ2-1	TGTGCCAGCAGCTCCCGAGCTAGCGGGAGCCCCTACAATGAGCAGTTCTTC	CASSSRASGSPYNEQFF
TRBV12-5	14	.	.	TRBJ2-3	TGTGCTAGTGGCCCGGGTTTAAGCCCAGATACGCAGTATTTT	CASGPGLSPDTQYF
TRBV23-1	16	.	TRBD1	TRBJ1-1	TGCGCCAGCAGTCAACCCGGACAGGGAATGAACACTGAAGCTTTCTTT	CASSQPGQGMNTEAFF
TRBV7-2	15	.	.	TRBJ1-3	TGTGCCAGCAGCTTACCGGGGACATCTGGAAACACCATATATTTT	CASSLPGTSGNTIYF
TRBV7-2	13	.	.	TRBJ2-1	TGTGCCAGCAGCTTAGCGGCTGGGAATGAGCAGTTCTTC	CASSLAAGNEQFF
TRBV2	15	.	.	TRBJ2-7	TGTGCCAGCAGAGGATCAGGGGAAGCGGGCTACGAGCAGTACTTC	CASRGSGEAGYEQYF
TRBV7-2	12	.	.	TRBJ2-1	TGTGCCAGCAGCTTATTCAACAATGAGCAGTTCTTC	CASSLFNNEQFF
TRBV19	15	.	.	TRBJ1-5	TGTGCCAGTAGCTGGTCGAGCTTAGGCAATCAGCCCCAGCATTTT	CASSWSSLGNQPQHF
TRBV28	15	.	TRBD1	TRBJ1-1	TGTGCCAGCCTTACCCCGGGACAGGGTAATGGTGAAGCTTTCTTT	CASLTPGQGNGEAFF
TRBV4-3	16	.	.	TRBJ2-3	TGCGCCAGCAGCCGAACGTATGGCCCGGGGACAGATACGCAGTATTTT	CASSRTYGPGTDTQYF
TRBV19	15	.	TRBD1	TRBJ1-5	TGTGCCAGTCAGACAGGGGTGAATCGTAATCAGCCCCAGCATTTT	CASQTGVNRNQPQHF
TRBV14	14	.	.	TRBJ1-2	TGTGCCAGCAGCCAAAGGCGGGGGGCTGAAGGCTACACCTTC	CASSQRRGAEGYTF
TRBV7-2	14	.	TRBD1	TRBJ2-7	TGTGCCAGCAGACATAGGGGGCACTCCTACGAGCAGTACTTC	CASRHRGHSYEQYF
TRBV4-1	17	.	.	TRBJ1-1	TGCGCCAGCAGCCAAGACGCTGCGGAGGGGATGAACACTGAAGCTTTCTTT	CASSQDAAEGMNTEAFF
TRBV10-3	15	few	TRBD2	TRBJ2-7	TGTGCCATCAGTGGGGGGACTAGCGGGGTATACGAGCAGTACTTC	CAISGGTSGVYEQYF
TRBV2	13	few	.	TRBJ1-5	TGTGCCAGCAGTGTTGGCGGGGATCAGCCCCAGCATTTT	CASSVGGDQPQHF
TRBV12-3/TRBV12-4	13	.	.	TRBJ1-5	TGTGCCAGCAGTGTACATAGCAATCAGCCCCAGCATTTT	CASSVHSNQPQHF
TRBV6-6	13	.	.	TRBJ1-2	TGTGCCAGCAGTTACCGGGAAAGCTATGGCTACACCTTC	CASSYRESYGYTF
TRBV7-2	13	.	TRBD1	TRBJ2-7	TGTGCCAGCAGCCCGAGGACAGGGTACGAGCAGTACTTC	CASSPRTGYEQYF
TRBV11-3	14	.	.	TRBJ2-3	TGTGCCAGCAGCAAGGGTGCGGGCGCAGATACGCAGTATTTT	CASSKGAGADTQYF
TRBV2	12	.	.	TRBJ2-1	TGTGCCAGCAGTGGAGCCTACAATGAGCAGTTCTTC	CASSGAYNEQFF